This TCR beta chain was observed in a study of blood T cell repertoires in COVID-19. TCRdb keeps only in-frame clones here, not all; method: immunoSEQ multiplex PCR. The sample carries 250,000 to 350,000 clones, about 88% recorded once. Sequenced material: peripheral blood. The TCR was taken from a human donor with COVID-19, enrolled during active disease. The donor label of this sample is uncertain.

CDR3 in amino acids: CASRPGGDRETQYF. CDR3 DNA: TGTGCCAGCAGGCCAGGGGGGGACAGGGAGACCCAGTACTTC. The rearrangement uses TRBV28 and TRBJ2-5, with a weak D call TRBD1 (8 bases). V was clipped by 6 bases and J by 5 bases, with 16 bases between them. CDR1 is MDHEN and CDR2 is SYDVKM in the germline V gene. The CDR3 length is 14 residues.